This T cell receptor beta chain was found in a study of shared clonotypes between healthy human individuals. For the study at large: Each donor contributed plates that comprised three CD4 naive, three CD4 memory, two CD8 naive and one CD8 memory. Study-level points and caveats: What limited the represented genetic and exposure-history diversity was the small number of donors. Relative to their counterparts shared across all four donors, non-shared clonotypes exhibited diminished generation probabilities. Roughly 5% of naive CD4 clonotypes were shared across several donors.

TCRdb's copy holds only in-frame clones and misses some; the assay was immunoSEQ multiplex PCR. The sample holds about 2.1 million clones, 80% to 95% seen once. Naive CD8 populations comprised CD45RO-negative cells positively selected for CCR7, excluding terminally differentiated effector memory CD45RA+ cells. The CDR3 has 18 residues. The ends lost 0 bases at V and 4 bases at J; junction bases unmatched: 10. Germline lookup yields CDR1 SQVTM and CDR2 ANQGSEA. Regarding this clone: Antigen unknown.

The rearrangement links TRBV29-1 to TRBJ2-1, with 12 bases lining up with TRBD2. This clonotype originated in a young man in good health. Some clones in this sample may be carry-over from other donors' samples. Sequencing was done on a sample of naive CD8+ T cells from PBMCs. The DNA of the CDR3 is TGCAGCGTTGAAGATCCGACTAGCGGGAGTTGGGGTTACAATGAGCAGTTCTTC. Translating gives CSVEDPTSGSWGYNEQFF.